This T cell receptor beta chain emerged from a study of TIL therapy for anti-PD-1-resistant metastatic lung cancer. Time point in this sample: pre-treatment sample, taken before nivolumab and TIL therapy. This clone turned up a few times. Germline V lookup: CDR1 SGDLS, CDR2 YYNGEE. CDR3 length equals 16 residues. V shed 3 bases, J shed 2 bases, and the junction held 9 bases outside the gene matches. This was the immunoSEQ v3 assay. Clones were sequenced by immunoSEQ multiplex PCR, and TCRdb holds only the in-frame ones, with some missing. The table records 16,000 or so clones, 70% to 85% of them present only once.

Here the sequenced sample was blood, taken at baseline. The V call is TRBV9, the J call TRBJ2-5; TRBD2 agrees at 8 bases. This receptor was identified in a person aged 25-80 years with non-small cell lung cancer. The CDR3 bases are TGTGCCAGCAGCGCCGGACTAGCCCGAGGGCAAGAGACCCAGTACTTC. It codes for CASSAGLARGQETQYF.